Listed below are T cell receptor beta chains from one sample, sequenced in a study of blood T cell repertoires in COVID-19. Sequencing used immunoSEQ multiplex PCR; TCRdb keeps in-frame clones, though not all of them. The data show a few hundred thousand clones, with 88% seen just once and roughly 12% held by the top ten. Sequenced: peripheral blood. The receptors here all came from a woman aged 25 to 39 with COVID-19, enrolled during active disease. CDR3s include the opening cysteine and the closing phenylalanine or tryptophan. The D gene is left open where the match is weak. Clone size appears in some rows only: once, few, many, or a class for an expanded clone.

TRBJ1-3	NA	NA	TRBV6-1	TGTGCCAGCAGTGCGGGGACAAACTCTGGAAACACCATATATTTT	CASSAGTNSGNTIYF
TRBJ1-2	NA	NA	TRBV4-2	TGTGCCAGCAGCCAAGATGCATCCGGGGTCCTCTATGGCTACACCTTC	CASSQDASGVLYGYTF
TRBJ2-3	NA	TRBD2	TRBV5-1	TGCGCCAGCAGCTACGGACTAGTTCGTGGGGCAAGTGGAGATACGCAGTATTTT	CASSYGLVRGASGDTQYF
TRBJ1-2	NA	NA	TRBV5-1	TGCGCCAGCAGCCAAGGGGCCCCCGGGAGCTTCGGTGGCTATGGCTACACCTTC	CASSQGAPGSFGGYGYTF
TRBJ2-3	NA	TRBD2	TRBV19	TGTGCCAGTAGTATTGAAGCGGGAGGAAGCACAGATACGCAGTATTTT	CASSIEAGGSTDTQYF
TRBJ2-5	NA	NA	TRBV19	TGTGCCAGTAGTTTACAAGAGACCCAGTACTTC	CASSLQETQYF
TRBJ2-5	NA	TRBD2	TRBV20-1	TGCAGTGCTAGTCAGCGGGAGGGCCAAGAGACCCAGTACTTC	CSASQREGQETQYF
TRBJ2-7	NA	NA	TRBV29-1	TGCAGCGCTAAGACAGTTACCTACGAGCAGTACTTC	CSAKTVTYEQYF
TRBJ2-5	once	TRBD1	TRBV3-1/TRBV3-2	TGTGCCAGCAGCCAATCGGGGACAGGGGAAGCCCAGTACTTC	CASSQSGTGEAQYF
TRBJ2-3	NA	NA	TRBV7-2	TGTGCCAGCAGCTTAGAGTTTAGATCAGATACGCAGTATTTT	CASSLEFRSDTQYF
TRBJ2-5	NA	NA	TRBV21-1	TGTGCCAGCAGCAGAAAAGTGACGGGCGGCGGGAGGGCCGCCCTAGAGACCCAGTACTTC	CASSRKVTGGGRAALETQYF
TRBJ2-2	NA	NA	TRBV7-9	TGTGCCAGCAGCCCCGGACAAGCCACCGGGGAGCTGTTTTTT	CASSPGQATGELFF
TRBJ2-7	NA	TRBD2	TRBV7-9	TGTGCCAGCAGCTCCTATAGCGGGAGGGCCCACTACGAGCAGTACTTC	CASSSYSGRAHYEQYF
TRBJ1-1	once	NA	TRBV6-6	TGTGCCAGCAGCAACGGGAGAGGGACTGAAGCTTTCTTT	CASSNGRGTEAFF
TRBJ2-1	once	TRBD2	TRBV6-4	TGTGCCAGCAGTGAGAAGCCTGGGACTACCTACGACAATGAGCAGTTCTTC	CASSEKPGTTYDNEQFF
TRBJ2-7	NA	TRBD1	TRBV5-4	TGTGCCAGCAGTACGGGGACAGATAGAAGCTCCTACGAGCAGTACTTC	CASSTGTDRSSYEQYF
TRBJ1-1	NA	NA	TRBV30	TGTGCCTGGAGTGTCTCCGGGACTGAAGCTTTCTTT	CAWSVSGTEAFF
TRBJ2-7	NA	NA	TRBV9	TGTGCCAGCAGCGTAGCAGGGGACCCCCCCTACGAGCAGTACTTC	CASSVAGDPPYEQYF
TRBJ1-1	NA	NA	TRBV7-9	TGTGCCAGCAGCCGACAGGCTATTATGAACACTGAAGCTTTCTTT	CASSRQAIMNTEAFF
TRBJ2-7	few	TRBD2	TRBV28	TGTGCCAGCAGCCCGCCGGGACTAGCGGGAGACGAGCAGTACTTC	CASSPPGLAGDEQYF
TRBJ2-7	NA	TRBD2	TRBV9	TGTGCCAGCAGCGCCCGGGCCACTAGCGGCCTTCGAGAGCAGTACTTC	CASSARATSGLREQYF
TRBJ1-1	NA	NA	TRBV5-1	TGCGCCAGCAACCCAATAGCCGGGGTAGACACTGAAGCTTTCTTT	CASNPIAGVDTEAFF
TRBJ2-1	NA	NA	TRBV19	TGTGCCACCCTAGACAGGACCCACCGTAATGAGCAGTTCTTC	CATLDRTHRNEQFF
TRBJ1-2	NA	NA	TRBV5-4	TGTGCCAGCAGCTTGGACAGCAACTATGGCTACACCTTC	CASSLDSNYGYTF
TRBJ2-7	NA	TRBD2	TRBV28	TGTGCCAGCAGTTCTCGCAGGGCTAGCGGGACCTACGAGCAGTACTTC	CASSSRRASGTYEQYF
TRBJ2-1	NA	TRBD2	TRBV6-4	TGTGCCAGCAGTGACTCGACGCTTAGCGGGGACAATGAGCAGTTCTTC	CASSDSTLSGDNEQFF
TRBJ1-5	NA	NA	TRBV28	TGTGCCAGCAGTTTAGAGGGGGGCAATCAGCCCCAGCATTTT	CASSLEGGNQPQHF
TRBJ2-1	NA	TRBD2	TRBV5-4	TGTGCCAGCAGCCCCCGTAGCGGGAGCTACAATGAGCAGTTCTTC	CASSPRSGSYNEQFF
TRBJ2-1	NA	TRBD2	TRBV5-5	TGTGCCAGCAGCTTGTGGGGCCGAGGGACTAGCGCCTACAATGAGCAGTTCTTC	CASSLWGRGTSAYNEQFF
TRBJ2-5	NA	NA	TRBV29-1	TGCAGCGTTAGCGTCGGACAAGAGACCCAGTACTTC	CSVSVGQETQYF
TRBJ1-6	NA	TRBD1	TRBV5-6	TGTGCCAGCAGTCGGGACAGGGGGAATTCACCCCTCCACTTT	CASSRDRGNSPLHF
TRBJ1-5	NA	NA	TRBV6-6	TGTGCCAGCAGTACAAATAGCAATCAGCCCCAGCATTTT	CASSTNSNQPQHF
TRBJ2-3	NA	TRBD2	TRBV6-4	TGTGCCAGCAGCATTATAGCGGGAGGGGTAGATACGCAGTATTTT	CASSIIAGGVDTQYF
TRBJ2-1	NA	TRBD1	TRBV27	TGTGCCAGCAGTTTCCGGGACAGGGGGCCCAATGAGCAGTTCTTC	CASSFRDRGPNEQFF
TRBJ1-6	NA	NA	TRBV27	TGTGCCAGCAGTTTATGGGGCCAGACAAATTCACCCCTCCACTTT	CASSLWGQTNSPLHF
TRBJ1-2	NA	NA	TRBV2	TGTGCCAGCAGTGAAGACATTCTTCCCTATGGCTACACCTTC	CASSEDILPYGYTF
TRBJ2-7	NA	TRBD1	TRBV7-8	TGTGCCAGCAGCTTAATCCGGGACAGGGGTGGGGAGCAGTACTTC	CASSLIRDRGGEQYF
TRBJ2-2	NA	TRBD2	TRBV24-1	TGTGCCACCAGTGAAGCACTAGCGGGGAACACCGGGGAGCTGTTTTTT	CATSEALAGNTGELFF
TRBJ2-7	NA	NA	TRBV30	TGTGCCTGGAGTGTAGTGGGAGTGGCCTACGAGCAGTACTTC	CAWSVVGVAYEQYF